One and the same sample provided the 29 T cell receptor beta chains below, sequenced in a study of blood T cell repertoires in COVID-19. The method was immunoSEQ multiplex PCR; TCRdb's version includes in-frame clones alone and lacks a portion of them. The sample has around 230,000 clones, around 85% seen once. Sequenced material: peripheral blood. Receptor source: a man between 50 and 59 years old with COVID-19, enrolled during active disease.

CDR3 sequence reads: CASSNQLFAEKLFF. The CDR3 nucleotides read TGTGCCAGTAGTAACCAGTTATTTGCCGAAAAACTGTTTTTT. The chain couples TRBV19 to TRBJ1-4; D uncertain. The V end was cut by 4 bases, the J end by 8 bases, with 14 bases between. Per the germline V gene, CDR1 is LNHDA and CDR2 is SQIVND (reference sequence). The CDR3 length is 14 residues. The full variable domain, rest sourced from reference TRBV19 and TRBJ1-4, is DGGITQSPKYLFRKEGQNVTLSCEQNLNHDAMYWYRQDPGQGLRLIYYSQIVNDFQKGDIAEGYSVSREKKESFPLTVTSAQKNPTAFYLCASSNQLFAEKLFFGSGTQLSVL.

The V call is TRBV7-3, the J call TRBJ2-3; 15 bases map to TRBD2. The CDR3 extends over 17 amino acids. The V segment lost 4 bases and the J segment 5 bases; nucleotides outside the gene matches: 7. Per germline, CDR1 SGHTA and CDR2 FQGTGA. In DNA form, the CDR3 reads TGTGCCAGCAGCTCCCGGACTAGCGGGGGGGCCGGAGATACGCAGTATTTT. Its translation is CASSSRTSGGAGDTQYF.

This clone has only a few counts. The V gene is TRBV6-5, the J gene TRBJ1-2; no firm D call. Germline V CDR1 and CDR2: MNHEY, SVGAGI. The V gene lost 0 bases and the J gene lost 4 bases, with 9 bases spanning the gap. CDR3 length: 14 residues. This CDR3 reads CASSYSLASYGYTF. The DNA of the CDR3 is TGTGCCAGCAGTTACTCGTTAGCAAGCTATGGCTACACCTTC.

The chain carries TRBV11-2 and TRBJ1-6, with D maybe TRBD1 (5 bases). There are 18 residues in the CDR3. Germline lookup yields CDR1 SGHAT and CDR2 FQNNGV. Trimming shortened V by 5 bases and J by 0 bases, and 17 bases separated the two germline ends. The CDR3 spells CASSLSLQASSYNSPLHF. The CDR3 bases are TGTGCCAGCAGCCTTTCTCTACAGGCGAGCTCCTATAATTCACCCCTCCACTTT.

V usage is TRBV28 and J usage is TRBJ2-5; weak D call: TRBD2 (5 bases). Germline-derived CDR1 and CDR2 are MDHEN and SYDVKM. The CDR3 has 16 amino acids. The V end was cut by 8 bases, the J end by 0 bases, with 19 bases between. The CDR3 loop reads CASSTSHRGYQETQYF. The DNA of the CDR3 is TGTGCCAGCTCTACCTCCCATAGAGGGTACCAAGAGACCCAGTACTTC.

This clone was seen a handful of times. This chain joins TRBV25-1 and TRBJ1-3; unclear D gene. The length of the CDR3 is 15 residues. Deletions cut 3 bases from V and 3 bases from J, with 12 bases between. Germline V gives CDR1 MGHDK, CDR2 SYGVNS. The CDR3 bases are TGTGCCAGCAGTGAGATAGGAGGACGTGGAAACACCATATATTTT. Residues: CASSEIGGRGNTIYF.

The chain couples TRBV27 to TRBJ2-5; D is unclear. Trimming cost V 6 bases and J 2 bases, with 10 bases left between them. The CDR3 has 13 amino acids. The germline CDR1 and CDR2 sequences are MNHEY and SMNVEV (reference sequence). The CDR3 bases are TGTGCCAGCAGAGATATAGATCAAGAGACCCAGTACTTC. The encoded protein is CASRDIDQETQYF.

The genes are TRBV7-8 and TRBJ2-7, with TRBD2 matching 14 bases. Germline CDR1 is SGHVS and CDR2 is FQNEAQ. J gave up 2 bases and V 8 bases, and 11 bases lay outside the gene matches. This CDR3 contains 17 residues. The CDR3 is CASGIGTSGGLTYEQYF. The CDR3 DNA reads TGTGCCAGCGGAATCGGGACTAGCGGGGGCCTCACCTACGAGCAGTACTTC. Variable domain in full (rest from reference TRBV7-8 and TRBJ2-7): GAGVSQSPRYKVAKRGQDVALRCDPISGHVSLFWYQQALGQGPEFLTYFQNEAQLDKSGLPSDRFFAERPEGSVSTLKIQRTQQEDSAVYLCASGIGTSGGLTYEQYFGPGTRLTVT.

V gene TRBV9 combines with J gene TRBJ2-7; possible D gene TRBD1, 6 bases. The CDR3 sequence is 14 residues long. The germline V gene encodes CDR1 SGDLS and CDR2 YYNGEE. The V end lost 3 bases, the J end lost 0 bases, and 10 bases lay between the germline ends. CDR3 region: CASSAQGFSYEQYF. In nucleotides, the CDR3 is TGTGCCAGCAGCGCACAGGGTTTCTCCTACGAGCAGTACTTC.

The V gene is TRBV30, the J gene TRBJ2-7; no firm D call. This CDR3 spans 15 amino acids. The germline V gene has CDR1 GTSNPN and CDR2 SVGIG (reference sequence). V was pared by 1 base and J by 0 bases, with 13 bases between. CDR3 sequence reads: CAWSGLEVPSYEQYF. CDR3 DNA: TGTGCCTGGAGTGGCCTTGAGGTACCCTCCTACGAGCAGTACTTC. Full variable domain (outside the CDR3, taken from reference TRBV30 and TRBJ2-7): SQTIHQWPATLVQPVGSPLSLECTVEGTSNPNLYWYRQAAGRGLQLLFYSVGIGQISSEVPQNLSASRPQDRQFILSSKKLLLSDSGFYLCAWSGLEVPSYEQYFGPGTRLTVT.

This clone was observed a single time. The V gene is TRBV28, the J gene TRBJ1-1; no clear D gene. The CDR3 contains 14 residues. Germline CDR1 and CDR2: MDHEN and SYDVKM. V was cut by 6 bases and J by 1 base, with 12 bases left in between. CDR3 DNA sequence: TGTGCCAGCAGGTATTATGCTACGAACACTGAAGCTTTCTTT. Its protein is CASRYYATNTEAFF.

CDR3 sequence (DNA): TGTGCCAGCAGTGAATCCGGGTACCTCTCTGGGGCCAACGTCCTGACTTTC. It codes for CASSESGYLSGANVLTF. This chain links TRBV6-1 with TRBJ2-6; D unclear. Germline V gives CDR1 MNHNS, CDR2 SASEGT. Trimming took off 2 bases at V and 0 bases at J, with 11 bases between the two ends. The CDR3 sequence is 17 residues long.

The chain joins TRBV5-1 to TRBJ1-2, with 7 bases identical to TRBD1. Germline V gives CDR1 SGHRS, CDR2 YFSETQ. V lost 4 bases, J lost 7 bases, and 13 bases stayed unmatched. This CDR3 spans 15 amino acids. The DNA for the CDR3 is TGCGCCAGCAGCCCGGGTACCGACAGGGCCGCTGGCTACACCTTC. Translation: CASSPGTDRAAGYTF. The full variable domain, in which reference TRBV5-1 and TRBJ1-2 provide the parts outside the CDR3, is KAGVTQTPRYLIKTRGQQVTLSCSPISGHRSVSWYQQTPGQGLQFLFEYFSETQRNKGNFPGRFSGRQFSNSRSEMNVSTLELGDSALYLCASSPGTDRAAGYTFGSGTRLTVV.

The rearrangement joins TRBV9 to TRBJ2-3, with 9 bases that match TRBD2. CDR1 SGDLS and CDR2 YYNGEE come from the germline V gene. The CDR3 runs 16 residues. The trim removed 0 bases at V and 3 bases at J, leaving 5 bases unmatched. The chain's CDR3 is CASSVAPSGATDTQYF. The CDR3 DNA follows: TGTGCCAGCAGCGTAGCTCCTAGCGGGGCGACAGATACGCAGTATTTT.

This clone came up once. The genes are TRBV29-1 and TRBJ1-1; perhaps TRBD1 as D (6 bases). CDR1 SQVTM and CDR2 ANQGSEA come from the germline V gene. The CDR3 runs 14 residues. Trimming cost V 5 bases and J 4 bases, with 17 bases left between them. The CDR3 sequence is CSVLREGGGTEAFF. DNA of the CDR3: TGCAGCGTTTTGCGGGAGGGGGGCGGCACTGAAGCTTTCTTT.

The chain joins TRBV5-1 to TRBJ1-1; 7 bases match TRBD1. CDR3 length: 16 residues. V lost 0 bases to trimming and J lost 6 bases; unmatched junction nucleotides: 11. The germline V gene has CDR1 SGHRS and CDR2 YFSETQ. The CDR3 DNA sequence: TGCGCCAGCAGCTTGGAAGGGGCAGGGGGGAGCGCTGAAGCTTTCTTT. Its protein is CASSLEGAGGSAEAFF.

The chain carries TRBV7-8 and TRBJ2-3; 8 bases fit TRBD2. This CDR3 spans 14 amino acids. CDR1 and CDR2 (germline): SGHVS, FQNEAQ. J lost 3 bases, V lost 3 bases, and 2 bases had no gene match. CDR3 amino acids: CASSFGGGTDTQYF. The DNA for the CDR3 is TGTGCCAGCAGCTTCGGGGGGGGGACAGATACGCAGTATTTT.

The V and J genes are TRBV6-2 or TRBV6-3 and TRBJ1-2; no firm D call. The CDR3 covers 18 residues. The V and J ends lost 2 bases and 0 bases respectively, with 19 bases between them. Germline V gene lookup returns CDR1 MNHEY and CDR2 SVGEGT. The CDR3 loop is CASSYGLPGERANYGYTF. The DNA of the CDR3 is TGTGCCAGCAGTTACGGCTTGCCCGGGGAACGAGCTAACTATGGCTACACCTTC.

The rearrangement joins TRBV7-2 to TRBJ2-7; 11 bases match TRBD2. The CDR3 totals 17 residues. The junction had 8 bases not matched to a gene; V was cut back by 4 bases and J by 0 bases. The germline V gene encodes CDR1 SGHTA and CDR2 FQGNSA. The CDR3 region has the DNA TGTGCCAGCAGCTACATCCTAGCGGGGGGTAGCTCCTACGAGCAGTACTTC. Encoded protein: CASSYILAGGSSYEQYF.

This clone was counted only a few times. The V gene is TRBV15, the J gene TRBJ1-2; possible D gene TRBD1, 5 bases. Between the trimmed V and J ends, which lost 1 base and 4 bases, there was a span of 7 bases. The length of the CDR3 is 13 residues. Germline loops: CDR1 LNHNV, CDR2 YYDKDF (reference sequence). CDR3 nucleotides: TGTGCCACCAGCAGAGGACAGATCTATGGCTACACCTTC. Translated: CATSRGQIYGYTF.

The V and J genes are TRBV6-4 and TRBJ2-5; a possible D gene is TRBD2 (5 bases). Trimming pared 4 bases from V and 5 bases from J, leaving 11 bases between. Germline V CDR1 and CDR2: MRHNA, SNTAGT. The length of the CDR3 is 13 residues. CDR3 bases: TGTGCCAGCAGTGTGACAACGGGGGAGACCCAGTACTTC. Translation gives CASSVTTGETQYF.

The chain is built from TRBV28 and TRBJ1-2; 8 bases are shared with TRBD1. The V gene end was trimmed by 5 bases and the J gene end by 7 bases; junction bases not matched to a gene: 3. Germline V gives CDR1 MDHEN, CDR2 SYDVKM. The length of the CDR3 is 12 residues. CDR3 protein: CASSPTGGGYTF. The CDR3 region has the DNA TGTGCCAGCAGTCCAACAGGGGGTGGCTACACCTTC.

The genes are TRBV10-3 and TRBJ1-1, with TRBD1 identical over 9 bases. Germline V gene sequence: CDR1 ENHRY, CDR2 SYGVKD. The V gene end was trimmed by 10 bases and the J gene end by 0 bases; junction bases not matched to a gene: 6. The CDR3 is 14 residues long. This CDR3 is CATADRGVNTEAFF. DNA of the CDR3: TGTGCCACCGCGGACAGGGGAGTGAACACTGAAGCTTTCTTT.

V usage is TRBV4-1 and J usage is TRBJ2-5; a weak D match, TRBD1 (6 bases). CDR1 and CDR2 (germline): MGHRA, YSYEKL. CDR3 length: 15 amino acids. The germline V and J ends were trimmed by 5 bases and 3 bases, with 16 bases remaining between them. CDR3 in DNA: TGCGCCAGCAGCTTTCGGGACAAAAGAAAAGAGACCCAGTACTTC. It is translated as CASSFRDKRKETQYF.

The V gene is TRBV9, the J gene TRBJ2-1; 7 nucleotides line up with TRBD1. In germline, CDR1 is SGDLS, CDR2 YYNGEE. CDR3 size: 15 residues. The ends lost 0 bases at V and 7 bases at J; junction bases unmatched: 7. CDR3 nucleotides: TGTGCCAGCAGCGTAGGTTCGGACAGGACAAATGAGCAGTTCTTC. Translated, it gives CASSVGSDRTNEQFF.

The chain employs TRBV28 and TRBJ1-1, with D perhaps TRBD1 (5 bases). Trimming shortened V by 3 bases and J by 5 bases, and 13 bases separated the two germline ends. In germline, CDR1 is MDHEN, CDR2 SYDVKM. CDR3 length: 14 amino acids. CDR3 residues: CASSFEGRGTEAFF. CDR3 DNA: TGTGCCAGCAGTTTCGAGGGGCGGGGGACTGAAGCTTTCTTT.

The chain joins TRBV19 to TRBJ2-5; 11 bases map to TRBD2. CDR1 LNHDA and CDR2 SQIVND come from the germline V gene (reference sequence). This CDR3 is built from 17 residues. After removal of 2 bases from V and 2 bases from J, the junction contained 7 bases not matched to a gene. The CDR3 here is CASSIFLTSGVQETQYF. DNA for the CDR3: TGTGCCAGTAGTATATTCTTGACTAGCGGGGTTCAAGAGACCCAGTACTTC. The entire variable domain, with the rest obtained from reference TRBV19 and TRBJ2-5, is as follows: DGGITQSPKYLFRKEGQNVTLSCEQNLNHDAMYWYRQDPGQGLRLIYYSQIVNDFQKGDIAEGYSVSREKKESFPLTVTSAQKNPTAFYLCASSIFLTSGVQETQYFGPGTRLLVL.

The CDR3 DNA reads TGCGCCAGCAGCTTGGTTGCGGTGGACGAGCAGTACTTC. This sequence encodes CASSLVAVDEQYF. V usage is TRBV5-1 and J usage is TRBJ2-7, with D unclear. V shed 0 bases and J shed 5 bases, with 9 bases lying between them. The CDR3 contains 13 residues. Germline CDR1 is SGHRS and CDR2 is YFSETQ.

This sequence joins TRBV7-2 and TRBJ1-5; 10 nucleotides line up with TRBD1. The V and J ends lost 0 bases and 4 bases, in that order; junction bases with no gene match: 6. The CDR3 totals 17 residues. Germline V gene data show CDR1 as SGHTA and CDR2 as FQGNSA. CDR3 amino acids: CASSLAAGTGANQPQHF. CDR3 bases: TGTGCCAGCAGCTTAGCCGCCGGGACAGGGGCTAATCAGCCCCAGCATTTT.